The entry below describes one TCR beta chain. Its specificity is not known. This CDR3 region has 15 residues. V lost 4 bases to trimming and J lost 5 bases; unmatched junction nucleotides: 10. Germline V gene data show CDR1 as SGDLS and CDR2 as YYNGEE. This sample is part of a study of T cell responses to AZD1222 COVID-19 vaccine. Study-level findings and limits: Sampled repertoires all dated from after the peak T cell response. Nearly half of spike-specific TCRs reportedly target variant regions that are unmutated in the B.1.351 and B.1.1.7 variants.

Recipients boosted at about 4 weeks or about 12 weeks are pooled. Data came from immunoSEQ multiplex PCR; TCRdb stores just in-frame clones and leaves some out. This table has tens of thousands of clones, roughly 91% appearing once. The receptor's source is an adult who received the AZD1222 COVID-19 vaccine. Sample: peripheral blood, taken 28 days after the second AZD1222 dose. V usage is TRBV9 and J usage is TRBJ2-7; 9 positions match TRBD2. CDR3: CASSTGAGGSDEQYF. The CDR3 nucleotides are TGTGCCAGCAGCACAGGAGCGGGGGGATCGGACGAGCAGTACTTC.